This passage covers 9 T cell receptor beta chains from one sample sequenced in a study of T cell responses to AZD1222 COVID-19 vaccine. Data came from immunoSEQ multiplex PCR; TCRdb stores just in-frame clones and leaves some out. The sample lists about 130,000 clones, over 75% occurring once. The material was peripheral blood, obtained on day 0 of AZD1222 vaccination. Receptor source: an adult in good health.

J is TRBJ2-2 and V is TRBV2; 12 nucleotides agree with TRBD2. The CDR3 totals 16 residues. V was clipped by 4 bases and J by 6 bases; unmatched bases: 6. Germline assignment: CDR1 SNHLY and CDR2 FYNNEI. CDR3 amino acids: CASSGSSGRAPGELFF. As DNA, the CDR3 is TGTGCCAGCAGTGGATCTAGCGGGAGGGCACCCGGGGAGCTGTTTTTT.

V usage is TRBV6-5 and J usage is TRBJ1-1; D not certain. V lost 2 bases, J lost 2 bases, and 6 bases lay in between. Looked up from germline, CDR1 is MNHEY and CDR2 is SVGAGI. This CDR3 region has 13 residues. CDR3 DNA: TGTGCCAGCAGTTACAAGGGTAACACTGAAGCTTTCTTT. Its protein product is CASSYKGNTEAFF.

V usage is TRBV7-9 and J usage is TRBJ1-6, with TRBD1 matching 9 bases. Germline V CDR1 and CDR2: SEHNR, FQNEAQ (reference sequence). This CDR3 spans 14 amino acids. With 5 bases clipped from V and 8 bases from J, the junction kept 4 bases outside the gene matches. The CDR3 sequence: CASSRDRDDSPLHF. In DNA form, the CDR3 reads TGTGCCAGCAGCCGGGACAGGGATGATTCACCCCTCCACTTT.

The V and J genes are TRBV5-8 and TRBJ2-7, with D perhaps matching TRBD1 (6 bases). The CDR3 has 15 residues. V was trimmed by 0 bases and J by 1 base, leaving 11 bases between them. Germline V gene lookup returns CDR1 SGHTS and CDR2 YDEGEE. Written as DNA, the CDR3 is TGTGCCAGCAGCTTGGGCGACAGGCCGTCCTACGAGCAGTACTTC. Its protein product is CASSLGDRPSYEQYF.

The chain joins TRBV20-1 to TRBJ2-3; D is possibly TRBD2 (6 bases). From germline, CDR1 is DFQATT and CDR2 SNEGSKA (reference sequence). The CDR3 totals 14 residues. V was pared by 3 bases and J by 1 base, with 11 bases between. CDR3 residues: CSASRAGGTDTQYF. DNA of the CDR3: TGCAGTGCTAGTCGAGCGGGTGGCACAGATACGCAGTATTTT.

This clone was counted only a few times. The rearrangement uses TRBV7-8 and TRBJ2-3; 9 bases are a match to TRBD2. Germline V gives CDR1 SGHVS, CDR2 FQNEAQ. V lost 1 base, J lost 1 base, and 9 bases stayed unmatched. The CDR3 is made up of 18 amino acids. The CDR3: CASSLGISGSMGTDTQYF. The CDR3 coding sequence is TGTGCCAGCAGCTTAGGCATTAGCGGGAGTATGGGCACAGATACGCAGTATTTT.

The CDR3 sequence: CASSQQGGSGNTIYF. DNA of the CDR3: TGCGCCAGCAGCCAACAGGGAGGTAGTGGAAACACCATATATTTT. The chain recombines TRBV4-1 with TRBJ1-3; a possible D gene is TRBD1 (5 bases). V shed 2 bases and J shed 3 bases, with 11 bases lying between them. This CDR3 has 15 amino acids. Germline-derived CDR1 and CDR2 are MGHRA and YSYEKL.

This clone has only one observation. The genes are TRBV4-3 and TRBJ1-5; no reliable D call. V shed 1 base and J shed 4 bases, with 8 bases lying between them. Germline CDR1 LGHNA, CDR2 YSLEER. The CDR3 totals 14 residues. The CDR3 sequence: CASSQVLGNQPQHF. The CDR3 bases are TGCGCCAGCAGCCAAGTGCTAGGGAATCAGCCCCAGCATTTT.

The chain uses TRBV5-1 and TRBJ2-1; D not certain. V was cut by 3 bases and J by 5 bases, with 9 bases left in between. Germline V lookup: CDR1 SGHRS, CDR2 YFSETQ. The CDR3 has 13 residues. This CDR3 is CASSSASHNEQFF. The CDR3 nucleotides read TGCGCCAGCAGCTCGGCCAGTCACAATGAGCAGTTCTTC. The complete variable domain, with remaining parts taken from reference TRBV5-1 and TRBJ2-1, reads KAGVTQTPRYLIKTRGQQVTLSCSPISGHRSVSWYQQTPGQGLQFLFEYFSETQRNKGNFPGRFSGRQFSNSRSEMNVSTLELGDSALYLCASSSASHNEQFFGPGTRLTVL.